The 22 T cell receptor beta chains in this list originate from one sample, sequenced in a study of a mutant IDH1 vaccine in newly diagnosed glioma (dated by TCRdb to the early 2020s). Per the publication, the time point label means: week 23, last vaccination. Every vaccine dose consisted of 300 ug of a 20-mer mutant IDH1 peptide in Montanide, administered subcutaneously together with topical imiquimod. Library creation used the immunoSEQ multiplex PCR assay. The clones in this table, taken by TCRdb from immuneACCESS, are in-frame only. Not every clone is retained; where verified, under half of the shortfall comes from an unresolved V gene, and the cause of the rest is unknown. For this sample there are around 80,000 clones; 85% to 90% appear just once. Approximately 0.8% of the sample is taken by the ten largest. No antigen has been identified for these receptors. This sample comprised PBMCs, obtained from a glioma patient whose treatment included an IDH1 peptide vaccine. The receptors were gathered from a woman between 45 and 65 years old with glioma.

The CDR3 nucleotides are TGTGCCAGCAGAAGATGGACAGGGGGCGCGAACACTGAAGCTTTCTTT. Its protein is CASRRWTGGANTEAFF. The V call is TRBV6-6, the J call TRBJ1-1; 11 nucleotides align to TRBD1. Trimming removed 6 bases from V and 1 base from J; junction bases left unmatched: 7. From germline, CDR1 is MNHNY and CDR2 SVGAGI (reference sequence). The CDR3 covers 16 residues.

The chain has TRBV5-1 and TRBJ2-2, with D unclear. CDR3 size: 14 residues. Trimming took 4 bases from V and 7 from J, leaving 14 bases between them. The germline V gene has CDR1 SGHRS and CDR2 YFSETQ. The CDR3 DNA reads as TGCGCCAGCAGCCCCCTGGCTAGTCGCGGGGAGCTGTTTTTT. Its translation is CASSPLASRGELFF.

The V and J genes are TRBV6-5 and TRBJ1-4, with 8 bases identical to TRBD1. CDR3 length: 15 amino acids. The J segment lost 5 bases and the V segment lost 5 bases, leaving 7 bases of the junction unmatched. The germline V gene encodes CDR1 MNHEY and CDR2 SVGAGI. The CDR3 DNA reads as TGTGCCAGCAGTACCCGGGACAGGTTAAATGAAAAACTGTTTTTT. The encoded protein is CASSTRDRLNEKLFF.

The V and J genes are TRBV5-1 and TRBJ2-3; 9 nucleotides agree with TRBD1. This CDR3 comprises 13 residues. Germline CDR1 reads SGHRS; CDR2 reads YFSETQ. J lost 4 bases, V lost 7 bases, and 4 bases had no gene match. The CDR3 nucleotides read TGCGCCAGCGCCGGGACAGGGTCAGATACGCAGTATTTT. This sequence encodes CASAGTGSDTQYF.

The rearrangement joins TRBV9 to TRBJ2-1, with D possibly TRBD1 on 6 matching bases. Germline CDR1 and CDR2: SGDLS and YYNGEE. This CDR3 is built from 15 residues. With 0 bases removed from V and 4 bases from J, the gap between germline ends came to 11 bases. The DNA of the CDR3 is TGTGCCAGCAGCGTAGGTACAGGGATTTACAATGAGCAGTTCTTC. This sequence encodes CASSVGTGIYNEQFF. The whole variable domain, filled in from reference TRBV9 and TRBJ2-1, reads DSGVTQTPKHLITATGQRVTLRCSPRSGDLSVYWYQQSLDQGLQFLIQYYNGEERAKGNILERFSAQQFPDLHSELNLSSLELGDSALYFCASSVGTGIYNEQFFGPGTRLTVL.

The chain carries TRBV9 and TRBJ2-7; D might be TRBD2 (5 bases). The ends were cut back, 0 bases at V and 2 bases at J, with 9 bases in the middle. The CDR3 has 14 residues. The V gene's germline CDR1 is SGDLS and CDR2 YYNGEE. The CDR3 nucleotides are TGTGCCAGCAGCGTAGATCCGGGAACCTACGAGCAGTACTTC. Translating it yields CASSVDPGTYEQYF.

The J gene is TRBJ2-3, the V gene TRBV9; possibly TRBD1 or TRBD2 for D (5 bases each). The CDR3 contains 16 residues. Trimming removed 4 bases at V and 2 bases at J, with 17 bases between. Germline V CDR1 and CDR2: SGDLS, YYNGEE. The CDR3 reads CASSSTGTAYTDTQYF. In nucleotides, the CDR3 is TGTGCCAGCAGCTCGACCGGGACCGCGTACACAGATACGCAGTATTTT.

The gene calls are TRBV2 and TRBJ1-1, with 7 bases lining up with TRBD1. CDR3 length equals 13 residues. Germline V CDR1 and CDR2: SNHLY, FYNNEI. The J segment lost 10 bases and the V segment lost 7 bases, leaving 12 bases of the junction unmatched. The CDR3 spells CASTPGGQPAAFF. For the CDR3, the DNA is TGTGCCAGCACTCCCGGGGGACAGCCAGCAGCTTTCTTT.

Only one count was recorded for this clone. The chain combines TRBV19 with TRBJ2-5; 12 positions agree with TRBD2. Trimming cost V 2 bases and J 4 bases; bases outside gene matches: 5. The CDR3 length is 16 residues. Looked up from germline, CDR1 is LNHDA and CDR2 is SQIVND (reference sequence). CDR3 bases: TGTGCCAGTAGTATAATGGGGGGACTAGCGGGAGAGACCCAGTACTTC. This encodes CASSIMGGLAGETQYF.

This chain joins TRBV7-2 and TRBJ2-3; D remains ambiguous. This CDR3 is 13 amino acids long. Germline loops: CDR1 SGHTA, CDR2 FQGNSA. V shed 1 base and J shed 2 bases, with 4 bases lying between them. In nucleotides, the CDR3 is TGTGCCAGCAGCTTAGGGTTCACAGATACGCAGTATTTT. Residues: CASSLGFTDTQYF.

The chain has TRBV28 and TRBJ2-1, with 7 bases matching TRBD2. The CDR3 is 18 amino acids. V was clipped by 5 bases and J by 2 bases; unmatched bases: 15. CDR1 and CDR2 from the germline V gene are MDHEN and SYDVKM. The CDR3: CASSVSTGLDGAYNEQFF. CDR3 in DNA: TGTGCCAGCAGTGTTTCGACCGGACTAGACGGCGCCTACAATGAGCAGTTCTTC.

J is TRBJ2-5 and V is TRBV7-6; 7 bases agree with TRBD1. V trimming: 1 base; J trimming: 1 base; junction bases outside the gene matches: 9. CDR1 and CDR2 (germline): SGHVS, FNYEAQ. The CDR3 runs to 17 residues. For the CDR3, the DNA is TGTGCCAGCAGCTTAGGCCAGGGGGTGTGGGCCCAAGAGACCCAGTACTTC. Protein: CASSLGQGVWAQETQYF.

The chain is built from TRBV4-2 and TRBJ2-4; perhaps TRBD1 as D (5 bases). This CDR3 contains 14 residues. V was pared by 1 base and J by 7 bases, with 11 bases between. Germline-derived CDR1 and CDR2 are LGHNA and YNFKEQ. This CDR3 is CASSQGQGRNIQYF. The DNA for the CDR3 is TGTGCCAGCAGCCAAGGTCAGGGAAGGAACATTCAGTACTTC.

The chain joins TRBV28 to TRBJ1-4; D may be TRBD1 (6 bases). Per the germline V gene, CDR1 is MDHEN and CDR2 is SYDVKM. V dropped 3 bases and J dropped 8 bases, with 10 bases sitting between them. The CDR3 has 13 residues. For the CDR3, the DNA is TGTGCCAGCAGTTTCGGGGGGCGCGAAAAACTGTTTTTT. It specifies CASSFGGREKLFF.

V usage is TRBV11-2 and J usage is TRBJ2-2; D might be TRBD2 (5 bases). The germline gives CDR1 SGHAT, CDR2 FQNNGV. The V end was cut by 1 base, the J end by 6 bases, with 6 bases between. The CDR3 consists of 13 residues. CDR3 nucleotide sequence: TGTGCCAGCAGCTTAGCGGGGTCCGGGGAGCTGTTTTTT. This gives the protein CASSLAGSGELFF. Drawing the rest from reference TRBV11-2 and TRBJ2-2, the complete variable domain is EAGVAQSPRYKIIEKRQSVAFWCNPISGHATLYWYQQILGQGPKLLIQFQNNGVVDDSQLPKDRFSAERLKGVDSTLKIQPAKLEDSAVYLCASSLAGSGELFFGEGSRLTVL.

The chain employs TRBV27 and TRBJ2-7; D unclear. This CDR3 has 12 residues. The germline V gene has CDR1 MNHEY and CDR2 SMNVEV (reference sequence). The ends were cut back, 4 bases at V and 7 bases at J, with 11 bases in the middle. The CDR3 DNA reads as TGTGCCAGCAGTTCCTCGAAACGGGAGCAGTACTTC. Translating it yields CASSSSKREQYF.

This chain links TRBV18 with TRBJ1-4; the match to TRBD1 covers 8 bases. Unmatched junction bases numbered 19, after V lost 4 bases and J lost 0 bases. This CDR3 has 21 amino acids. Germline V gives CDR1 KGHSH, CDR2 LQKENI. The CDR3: CASSRLTGAHDAAATNEKLFF. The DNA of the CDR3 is TGTGCCAGCTCACGATTGACAGGGGCCCATGATGCTGCTGCAACTAATGAAAAACTGTTTTTT.

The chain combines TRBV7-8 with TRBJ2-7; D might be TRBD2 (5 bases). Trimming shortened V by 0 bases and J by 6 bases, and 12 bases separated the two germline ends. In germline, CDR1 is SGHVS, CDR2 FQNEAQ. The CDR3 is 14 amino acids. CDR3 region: CASSLALTAGEQYF. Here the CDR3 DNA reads TGTGCCAGCAGCTTAGCGCTGACCGCGGGCGAGCAGTACTTC.

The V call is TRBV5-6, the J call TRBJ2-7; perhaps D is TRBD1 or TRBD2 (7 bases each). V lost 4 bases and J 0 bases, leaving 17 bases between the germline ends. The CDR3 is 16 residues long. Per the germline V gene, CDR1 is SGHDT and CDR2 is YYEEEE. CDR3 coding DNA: TGTGCCAGCAGCCGAGTCGGGGGGACAGTCTCCTACGAGCAGTACTTC. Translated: CASSRVGGTVSYEQYF. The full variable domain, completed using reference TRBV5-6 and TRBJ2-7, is DAGVTQSPTHLIKTRGQQVTLRCSPKSGHDTVSWYQQALGQGPQFIFQYYEEEERQRGNFPDRFSGHQFPNYSSELNVNALLLGDSALYLCASSRVGGTVSYEQYFGPGTRLTVT.

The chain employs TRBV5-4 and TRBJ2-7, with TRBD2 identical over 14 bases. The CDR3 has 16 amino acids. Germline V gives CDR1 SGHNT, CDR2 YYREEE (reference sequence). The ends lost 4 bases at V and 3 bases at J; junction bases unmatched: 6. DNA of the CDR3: TGTGCCAGCAGCCAGGGACTAGCGGGAGCCTACTACGAGCAGTACTTC. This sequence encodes CASSQGLAGAYYEQYF.

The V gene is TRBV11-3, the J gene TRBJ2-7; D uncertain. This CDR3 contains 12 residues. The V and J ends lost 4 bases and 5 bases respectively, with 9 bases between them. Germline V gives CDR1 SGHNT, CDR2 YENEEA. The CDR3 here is CASSSRRDEQYF. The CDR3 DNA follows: TGTGCCAGCAGCTCCCGTCGGGACGAGCAGTACTTC.

The CDR3, as DNA: TGTGCCAGCAGGCCCCCTTCCTACAATGAGCAGTTCTTC. This translates into CASRPPSYNEQFF. This chain joins TRBV7-2 and TRBJ2-1; D call uncertain. The CDR3 is made up of 13 amino acids. Per germline, CDR1 SGHTA and CDR2 FQGNSA. V was cut by 6 bases and J by 1 base, with 7 bases left in between.